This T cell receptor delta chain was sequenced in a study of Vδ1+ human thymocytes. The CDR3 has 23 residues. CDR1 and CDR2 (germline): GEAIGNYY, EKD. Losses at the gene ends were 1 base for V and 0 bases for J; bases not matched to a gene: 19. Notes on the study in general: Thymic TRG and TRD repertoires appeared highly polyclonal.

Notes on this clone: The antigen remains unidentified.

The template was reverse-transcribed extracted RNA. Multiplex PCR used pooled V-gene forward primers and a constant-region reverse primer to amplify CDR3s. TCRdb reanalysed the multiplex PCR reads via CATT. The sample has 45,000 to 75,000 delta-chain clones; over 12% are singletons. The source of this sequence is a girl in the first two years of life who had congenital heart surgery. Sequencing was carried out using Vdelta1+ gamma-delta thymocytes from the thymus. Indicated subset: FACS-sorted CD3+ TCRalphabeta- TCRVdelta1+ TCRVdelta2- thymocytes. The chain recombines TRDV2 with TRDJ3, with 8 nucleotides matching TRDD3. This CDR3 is CACDTWYWGVRGGSSWDTRQMFF. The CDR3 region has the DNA TGTGCCTGTGACACGTGGTACTGGGGGGTACGAGGGGGCAGCTCCTGGGACACCCGACAGATGTTTTTC.